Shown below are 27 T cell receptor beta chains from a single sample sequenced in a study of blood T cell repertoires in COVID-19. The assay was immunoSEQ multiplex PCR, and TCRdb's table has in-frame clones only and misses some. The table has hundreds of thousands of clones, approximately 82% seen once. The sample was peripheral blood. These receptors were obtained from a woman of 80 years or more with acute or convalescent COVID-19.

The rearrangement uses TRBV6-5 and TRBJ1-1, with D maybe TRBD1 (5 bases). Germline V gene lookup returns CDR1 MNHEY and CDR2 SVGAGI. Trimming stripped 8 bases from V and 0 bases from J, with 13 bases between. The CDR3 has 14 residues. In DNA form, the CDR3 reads TGTGCCAGCTCCCCAGGACAAATGAACACTGAAGCTTTCTTT. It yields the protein CASSPGQMNTEAFF.

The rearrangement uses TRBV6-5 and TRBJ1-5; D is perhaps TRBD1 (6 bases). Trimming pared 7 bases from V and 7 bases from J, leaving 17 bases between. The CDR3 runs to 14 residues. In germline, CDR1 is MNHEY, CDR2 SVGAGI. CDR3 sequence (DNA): TGTGCCAGCATCTCAGGGACATCTGGCCAGCCCCAGCATTTT. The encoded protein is CASISGTSGQPQHF.

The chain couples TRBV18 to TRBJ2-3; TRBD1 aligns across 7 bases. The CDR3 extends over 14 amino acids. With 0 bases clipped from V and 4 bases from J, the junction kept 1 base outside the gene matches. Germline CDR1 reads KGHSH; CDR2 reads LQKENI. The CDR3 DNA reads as TGTGCCAGCTCACCACCAGGGGGCGCAGATACGCAGTATTTT. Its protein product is CASSPPGGADTQYF.

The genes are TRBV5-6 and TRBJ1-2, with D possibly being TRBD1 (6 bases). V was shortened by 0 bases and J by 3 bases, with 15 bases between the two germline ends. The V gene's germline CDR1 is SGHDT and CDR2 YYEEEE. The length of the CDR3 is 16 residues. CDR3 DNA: TGTGCCAGCAGCTTGGTTGGGACATTAAAAGACTATGGCTACACCTTC. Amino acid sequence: CASSLVGTLKDYGYTF.

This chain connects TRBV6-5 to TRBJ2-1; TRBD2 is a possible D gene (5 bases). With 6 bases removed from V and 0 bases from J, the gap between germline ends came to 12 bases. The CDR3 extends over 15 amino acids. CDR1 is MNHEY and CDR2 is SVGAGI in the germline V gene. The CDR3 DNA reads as TGTGCCAGCAGCCAGGCGGGCAGCTCCTACAATGAGCAGTTCTTC. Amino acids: CASSQAGSSYNEQFF.

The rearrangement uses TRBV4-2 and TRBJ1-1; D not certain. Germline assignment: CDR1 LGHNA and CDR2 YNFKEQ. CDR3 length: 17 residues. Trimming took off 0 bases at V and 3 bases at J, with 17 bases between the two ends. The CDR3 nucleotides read TGTGCCAGCAGCCAAGAGTGGGGTGGAGGCGCGTACACTGAAGCTTTCTTT. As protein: CASSQEWGGGAYTEAFF.

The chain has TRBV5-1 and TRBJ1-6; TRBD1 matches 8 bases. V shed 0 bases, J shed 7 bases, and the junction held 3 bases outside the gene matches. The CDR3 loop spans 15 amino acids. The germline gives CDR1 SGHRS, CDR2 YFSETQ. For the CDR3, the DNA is TGCGCCAGCAGCTTGGAGCCAGGGGGCAATTCACCCCTCCACTTT. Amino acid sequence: CASSLEPGGNSPLHF.

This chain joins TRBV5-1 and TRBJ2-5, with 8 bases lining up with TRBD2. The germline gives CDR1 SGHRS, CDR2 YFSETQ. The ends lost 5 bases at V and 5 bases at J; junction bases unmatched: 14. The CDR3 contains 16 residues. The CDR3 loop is CASSENSGAGRETQYF. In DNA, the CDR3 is TGCGCCAGCAGTGAAAATAGCGGGGCCGGGCGGGAGACCCAGTACTTC.

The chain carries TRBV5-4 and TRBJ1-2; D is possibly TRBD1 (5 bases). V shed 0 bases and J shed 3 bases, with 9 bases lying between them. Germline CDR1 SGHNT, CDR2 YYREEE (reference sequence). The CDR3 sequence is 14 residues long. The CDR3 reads CASSLGGGDYGYTF. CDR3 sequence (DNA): TGTGCCAGCAGCTTGGGCGGGGGAGACTATGGCTACACCTTC.

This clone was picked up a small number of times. CDR3 region: CASTLGRGGGETQYF. The CDR3 region has the DNA TGTGCCAGCACCCTTGGGCGGGGAGGTGGGGAGACCCAGTACTTC. The V gene is TRBV11-2, the J gene TRBJ2-5; possible D gene TRBD2, 6 bases. Trimming cost V 7 bases and J 5 bases, with 20 bases left between them. CDR3 length: 15 amino acids. Germline CDR1 SGHAT, CDR2 FQNNGV.

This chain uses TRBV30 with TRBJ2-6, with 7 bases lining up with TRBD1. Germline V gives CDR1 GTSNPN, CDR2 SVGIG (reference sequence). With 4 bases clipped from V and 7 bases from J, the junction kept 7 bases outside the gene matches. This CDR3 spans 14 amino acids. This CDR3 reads CAWNGQVGANVLTF. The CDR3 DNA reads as TGTGCCTGGAACGGACAGGTTGGAGCCAACGTCCTGACTTTC.

CDR3 in DNA: TGCGCCAGCAGGTCCACTAGAGGCGCGACAGATACGCAGTATTTT. As protein: CASRSTRGATDTQYF. The J gene is TRBJ2-3, the V gene TRBV5-1; maybe TRBD2 (5 bases). The CDR3 is made up of 15 amino acids. V lost 5 bases, J lost 3 bases, and 16 bases lay in between. CDR1 is SGHRS and CDR2 is YFSETQ in the germline V gene.

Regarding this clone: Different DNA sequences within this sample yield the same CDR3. The CDR3 DNA sequence: TGTGCCAGCAGTTTGGGGGGAGCTGGGGCCAACGTCCTGACTTTC. Translated, it gives CASSLGGAGANVLTF. This chain connects TRBV28 to TRBJ2-6; D perhaps matches TRBD2 (6 bases). Germline values: CDR1 MDHEN, CDR2 SYDVKM. The CDR3 has 15 amino acids. Trimming removed 3 bases at V and 2 bases at J, with 8 bases between.

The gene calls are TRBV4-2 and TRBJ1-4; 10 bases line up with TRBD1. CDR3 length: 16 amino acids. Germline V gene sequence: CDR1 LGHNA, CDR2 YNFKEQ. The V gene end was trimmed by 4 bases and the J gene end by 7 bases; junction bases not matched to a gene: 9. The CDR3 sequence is CASSPSGTGVFEKLFF. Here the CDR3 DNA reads TGTGCCAGCAGCCCATCCGGGACAGGGGTATTTGAAAAACTGTTTTTT.

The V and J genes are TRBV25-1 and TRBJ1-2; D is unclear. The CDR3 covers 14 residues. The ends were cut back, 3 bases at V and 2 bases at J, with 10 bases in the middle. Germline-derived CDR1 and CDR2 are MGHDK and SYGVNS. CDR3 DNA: TGTGCCAGCAGTGAGTCGGGATTCAACTATGGCTACACCTTC. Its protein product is CASSESGFNYGYTF.

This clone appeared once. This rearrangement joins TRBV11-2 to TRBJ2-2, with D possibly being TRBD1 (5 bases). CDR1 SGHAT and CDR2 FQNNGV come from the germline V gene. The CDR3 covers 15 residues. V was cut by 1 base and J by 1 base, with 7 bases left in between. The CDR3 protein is CASSLGTRNTGELFF. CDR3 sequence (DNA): TGTGCCAGCAGCTTAGGGACACGGAACACCGGGGAGCTGTTTTTT. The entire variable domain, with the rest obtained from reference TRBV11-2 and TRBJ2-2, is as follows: EAGVAQSPRYKIIEKRQSVAFWCNPISGHATLYWYQQILGQGPKLLIQFQNNGVVDDSQLPKDRFSAERLKGVDSTLKIQPAKLEDSAVYLCASSLGTRNTGELFFGEGSRLTVL.

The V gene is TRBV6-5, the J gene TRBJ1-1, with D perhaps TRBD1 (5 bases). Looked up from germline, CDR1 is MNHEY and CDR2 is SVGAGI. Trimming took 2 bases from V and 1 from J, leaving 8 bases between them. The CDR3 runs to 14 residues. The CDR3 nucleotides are TGTGCCAGCAGTTACAGGGGAAGGAACACTGAAGCTTTCTTT. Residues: CASSYRGRNTEAFF.

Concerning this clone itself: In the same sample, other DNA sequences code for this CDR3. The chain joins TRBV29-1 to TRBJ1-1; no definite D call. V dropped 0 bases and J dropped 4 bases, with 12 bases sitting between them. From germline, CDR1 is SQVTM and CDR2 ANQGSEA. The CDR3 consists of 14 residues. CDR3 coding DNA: TGCAGCGTTGAAGAGGGTCGGGGAAGCACTGAAGCTTTCTTT. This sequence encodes CSVEEGRGSTEAFF.

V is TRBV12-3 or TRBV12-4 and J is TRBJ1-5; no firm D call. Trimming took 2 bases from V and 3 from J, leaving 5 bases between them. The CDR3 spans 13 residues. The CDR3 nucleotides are TGTGCCAGCAGTTTACGGTTCAATCAGCCCCAGCATTTT. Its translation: CASSLRFNQPQHF.

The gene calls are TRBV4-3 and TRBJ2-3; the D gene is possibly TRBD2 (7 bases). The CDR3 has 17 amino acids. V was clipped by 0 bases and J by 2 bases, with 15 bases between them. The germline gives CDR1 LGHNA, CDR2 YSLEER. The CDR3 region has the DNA TGCGCCAGCAGCCAAGATCTGGCGGGGGCGCTCACAGATACGCAGTATTTT. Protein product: CASSQDLAGALTDTQYF.

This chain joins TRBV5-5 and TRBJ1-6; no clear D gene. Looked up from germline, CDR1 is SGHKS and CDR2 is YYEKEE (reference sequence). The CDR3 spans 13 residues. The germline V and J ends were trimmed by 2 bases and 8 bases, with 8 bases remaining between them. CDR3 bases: TGTGCCAGCAGCTTCAAAGCGGATTCACCCCTCCACTTT. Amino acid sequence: CASSFKADSPLHF.

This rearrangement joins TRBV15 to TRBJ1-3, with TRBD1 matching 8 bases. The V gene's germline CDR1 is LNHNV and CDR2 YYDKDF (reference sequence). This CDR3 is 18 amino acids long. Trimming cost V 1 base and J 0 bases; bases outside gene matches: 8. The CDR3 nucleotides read TGTGCCACCAGCAGAGGTTCAGGGGACAGGAGCTCTGGAAACACCATATATTTT. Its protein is CATSRGSGDRSSGNTIYF.

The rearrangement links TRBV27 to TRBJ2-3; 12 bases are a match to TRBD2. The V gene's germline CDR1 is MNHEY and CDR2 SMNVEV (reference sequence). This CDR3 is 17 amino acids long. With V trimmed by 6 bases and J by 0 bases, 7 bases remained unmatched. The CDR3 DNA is TGTGCCAGCAGAGGACTAGCGGGGCCCAATAGCACAGATACGCAGTATTTT. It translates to CASRGLAGPNSTDTQYF.

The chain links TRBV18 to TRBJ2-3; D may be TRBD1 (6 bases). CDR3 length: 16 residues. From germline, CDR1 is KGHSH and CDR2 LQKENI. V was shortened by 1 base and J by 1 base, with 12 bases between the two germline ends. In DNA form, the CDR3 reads TGTGCCAGCTCACCACTACAGGGAAGGGGCACAGATACGCAGTATTTT. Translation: CASSPLQGRGTDTQYF.

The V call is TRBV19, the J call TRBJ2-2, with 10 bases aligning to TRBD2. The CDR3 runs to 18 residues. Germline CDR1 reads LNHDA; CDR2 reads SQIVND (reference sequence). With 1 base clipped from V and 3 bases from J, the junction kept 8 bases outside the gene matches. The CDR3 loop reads CASSIAASGSADTGELFF. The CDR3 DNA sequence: TGTGCCAGTAGTATAGCTGCTAGCGGGAGCGCGGACACCGGGGAGCTGTTTTTT.

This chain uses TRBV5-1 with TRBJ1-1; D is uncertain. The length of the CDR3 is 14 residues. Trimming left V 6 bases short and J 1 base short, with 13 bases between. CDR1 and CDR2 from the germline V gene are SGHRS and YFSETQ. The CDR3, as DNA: TGCGCCAGCATATCTGCGGACTCGAACACTGAAGCTTTCTTT. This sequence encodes CASISADSNTEAFF.

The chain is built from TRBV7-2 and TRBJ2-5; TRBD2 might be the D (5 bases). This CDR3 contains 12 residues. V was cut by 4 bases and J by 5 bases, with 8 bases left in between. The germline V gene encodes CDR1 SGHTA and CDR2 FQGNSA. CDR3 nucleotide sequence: TGTGCCAGCAGCTCCCCGGGGGAGACCCAGTACTTC. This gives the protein CASSSPGETQYF.